A single sample is the source of the 29 T cell receptor beta chains below, sequenced in a study of STAT3 mutations in large granular lymphocyte leukemia. Method: immunoSEQ multiplex PCR; TCRdb's copy keeps in-frame clones and lacks some. The top ten clones hold roughly 8.5% of a sample with about 10,000 clones, around 49% of them seen once. The antigens these receptors bind are not known. General study points: In T-cell large granular lymphocyte leukemia, about half of patients showed multiple immunodominant subclonotypes.

The sample consisted of peripheral blood mononuclear cells. The receptors stem from a boy aged 5-17 years with T-cell large granular lymphocyte leukemia. Some clones in this sample may be carry-over from other donors' samples.

The genes are TRBV5-1 and TRBJ2-7; D might be TRBD1 (5 bases). This CDR3 has 14 amino acids. Germline CDR1 and CDR2: SGHRS and YFSETQ. Trimming took off 4 bases at V and 0 bases at J, with 11 bases between the two ends. In nucleotides, the CDR3 is TGCGCCAGCAGCCCGGACACTTACTCCTACGAGCAGTACTTC. Translated: CASSPDTYSYEQYF.

The rearrangement uses TRBV5-4 and TRBJ2-5; 8 bases are a match to TRBD1. The germline V gene encodes CDR1 SGHNT and CDR2 YYREEE (reference sequence). The CDR3 totals 14 residues. Trimming took 3 bases from V and 0 from J; bases not matched to a gene: 1. CDR3 sequence: CASSWGQDQETQYF. The CDR3 bases are TGTGCCAGCAGCTGGGGACAGGACCAAGAGACCCAGTACTTC.

This clone was seen only a few times. This rearrangement joins TRBV7-9 to TRBJ2-7, with no clear D. This CDR3 comprises 13 residues. The V gene's germline CDR1 is SEHNR and CDR2 FQNEAQ (reference sequence). The V end lost 7 bases, the J end lost 4 bases, and 14 bases lay between the germline ends. The DNA of the CDR3 is TGTGCCAGCAAGCTCCCCCCTCCTTACGAGCAGTACTTC. Translating gives CASKLPPPYEQYF.

The chain recombines TRBV29-1 with TRBJ2-3; D perhaps matches TRBD2 (5 bases). Deletions cut 5 bases from V and 1 base from J, with 13 bases between. CDR1 is SQVTM and CDR2 is ANQGSEA in the germline V gene. The CDR3 spans 14 residues. CDR3 coding DNA: TGCAGCGTTCAGAGGGCCGGTGGCACAGATACGCAGTATTTT. The encoded protein is CSVQRAGGTDTQYF.

V gene TRBV5-4 combines with J gene TRBJ2-7, with 8 positions matching TRBD1. The CDR3 extends over 16 amino acids. Unmatched junction bases numbered 12, after V lost 3 bases and J lost 4 bases. CDR1 and CDR2 from the germline V gene are SGHNT and YYREEE (reference sequence). In DNA, the CDR3 is TGTGCCAGCAGCTGGCAAACCGGGACAGGTGGTTACGAGCAGTACTTC. Translating gives CASSWQTGTGGYEQYF. Filled out from reference TRBV5-4 and TRBJ2-7, the complete variable domain reads ETGVTQSPTHLIKTRGQQVTLRCSSQSGHNTVSWYQQALGQGPQFIFQYYREEENGRGNFPPRFSGLQFPNYSSELNVNALELDDSALYLCASSWQTGTGGYEQYFGPGTRLTVT.

In this sample, this clone turned up a few times. The chain carries TRBV7-2 and TRBJ2-5; 10 bases line up with TRBD2. Germline V gene lookup returns CDR1 SGHTA and CDR2 FQGNSA. V trimming: 3 bases; J trimming: 5 bases; junction bases outside the gene matches: 3. CDR3 length equals 14 residues. This CDR3 is CASSLGLARETQYF. The CDR3 DNA reads as TGTGCCAGCAGCTTGGGACTAGCGCGGGAGACCCAGTACTTC.

The chain links TRBV28 to TRBJ2-5; D remains unclear. Trimming shortened V by 2 bases and J by 5 bases, and 12 bases separated the two germline ends. The CDR3 extends over 14 amino acids. The V gene's germline CDR1 is MDHEN and CDR2 SYDVKM. The CDR3 region is CASSLNREWETQYF. CDR3 nucleotides: TGTGCCAGCAGTTTAAACAGAGAGTGGGAGACCCAGTACTTC. The full variable domain, completed using reference TRBV28 and TRBJ2-5, is DVKVTQSSRYLVKRTGEKVFLECVQDMDHENMFWYRQDPGLGLRLIYFSYDVKMKEKGDIPEGYSVSREKKERFSLILESASTNQTSMYLCASSLNREWETQYFGPGTRLLVL.

The chain links TRBV7-9 to TRBJ1-5, with a tentative D call TRBD1 (6 bases). In germline, CDR1 is SEHNR, CDR2 FQNEAQ (reference sequence). V gave up 5 bases and J gave up 4 bases, with 9 bases separating them. This CDR3 contains 13 residues. CDR3 bases: TGTGCCAGCAGCACCAGGGGTAATCAGCCCCAGCATTTT. It specifies CASSTRGNQPQHF.

V gene TRBV5-4 combines with J gene TRBJ1-2; a possible D gene is TRBD1 (5 bases). V was trimmed by 4 bases and J by 5 bases, leaving 21 bases between them. CDR3 length: 16 residues. Per the germline V gene, CDR1 is SGHNT and CDR2 is YYREEE (reference sequence). The CDR3 loop is CASSGPNSGLIYGYTF. The CDR3 DNA reads as TGTGCCAGCAGCGGGCCGAACTCGGGACTTATATATGGCTACACCTTC.

V gene TRBV6-1 combines with J gene TRBJ1-2, with D perhaps matching TRBD1 (5 bases). In germline, CDR1 is MNHNS, CDR2 SASEGT. V was clipped by 4 bases and J by 0 bases, with 12 bases between them. This CDR3 is 15 amino acids long. CDR3 sequence (DNA): TGTGCCAGCAGTGTCCGGGACGGAGCTAACTATGGCTACACCTTC. Its protein is CASSVRDGANYGYTF.

This clone was seen a handful of times. The chain is built from TRBV7-9 and TRBJ2-7, with a possible D match to TRBD1 (6 bases). V lost 5 bases, J lost 3 bases, and 8 bases lay in between. Germline V CDR1 and CDR2: SEHNR, FQNEAQ (reference sequence). The CDR3 consists of 12 residues. The CDR3 region has the DNA TGTGCCAGCAGCCCAGGGGACTACGAGCAGTACTTC. Protein sequence: CASSPGDYEQYF.

The rearrangement links TRBV2 to TRBJ2-6; 9 bases agree with TRBD1. Trimming cost V 7 bases and J 2 bases; bases outside gene matches: 6. Germline V gene sequence: CDR1 SNHLY, CDR2 FYNNEI. The CDR3 runs 16 residues. CDR3 amino acids: CASNVHRGPGANVLTF. CDR3 nucleotide sequence: TGTGCCAGCAATGTCCACAGGGGGCCTGGGGCCAACGTCCTGACTTTC.

The V and J genes are TRBV30 and TRBJ2-4; 10 bases match TRBD1. Germline lookup yields CDR1 GTSNPN and CDR2 SVGIG (reference sequence). V was pared by 1 base and J by 11 bases, with 11 bases of the junction left unmatched. The CDR3 runs 15 residues. Here the CDR3 DNA reads TGTGCCTGGAGTGGGCCGGGACAGGGGCTTTGGGTTCAGTACTTC. Amino acid sequence: CAWSGPGQGLWVQYF.

The chain combines TRBV9 with TRBJ2-6; no firm D call. The V gene lost 2 bases and the J gene lost 2 bases, with 8 bases spanning the gap. The length of the CDR3 is 15 residues. The germline CDR1 and CDR2 sequences are SGDLS and YYNGEE. The CDR3 protein is CASSVRTAGANVLTF. The DNA for the CDR3 is TGTGCCAGCAGCGTGCGTACGGCTGGGGCCAACGTCCTGACTTTC.

The chain carries TRBV4-2 and TRBJ2-7; D call uncertain. Germline V gene data show CDR1 as LGHNA and CDR2 as YNFKEQ. Trimming stripped 4 bases from V and 4 bases from J, with 8 bases between. The CDR3 is made up of 12 amino acids. The CDR3 loop reads CASSPNQYEQYF. CDR3 bases: TGTGCCAGCAGCCCAAACCAATACGAGCAGTACTTC.

This chain joins TRBV18 and TRBJ1-3; D not certain. The CDR3 is 15 residues long. V was trimmed by 3 bases and J by 0 bases, leaving 9 bases between them. Per the germline V gene, CDR1 is KGHSH and CDR2 is LQKENI. The CDR3 protein is CASSPLEGSGNTIYF. DNA of the CDR3: TGTGCCAGCTCACCTTTAGAGGGCTCTGGAAACACCATATATTTT.

The V call is TRBV5-1, the J call TRBJ1-6; no clear D gene. The V gene's germline CDR1 is SGHRS and CDR2 YFSETQ. The CDR3 contains 14 residues. V shed 0 bases and J shed 5 bases, with 6 bases lying between them. The CDR3 nucleotides are TGCGCCAGCAGCTTGGGACTGGATAATTCACCCCTCCACTTT. It encodes CASSLGLDNSPLHF. The full variable domain, with the rest looked up from reference TRBV5-1 and TRBJ1-6, is KAGVTQTPRYLIKTRGQQVTLSCSPISGHRSVSWYQQTPGQGLQFLFEYFSETQRNKGNFPGRFSGRQFSNSRSEMNVSTLELGDSALYLCASSLGLDNSPLHFGNGTRLTVT.

This clone has just a few counts. The chain links TRBV23-1 to TRBJ1-5; no reliable D call. TRBV23-1 counts as an open reading frame of uncertain function. V lost 4 bases, J lost 0 bases, and 4 bases lay in between. This CDR3 is built from 13 residues. The CDR3 sequence: CASSPISNQPQHF. CDR3 nucleotides: TGCGCCAGCAGTCCTATTAGCAATCAGCCCCAGCATTTT.

The V and J genes are TRBV5-1 and TRBJ2-1; 9 bases map to TRBD1. V shed 7 bases, J shed 6 bases, and the junction held 8 bases outside the gene matches. The CDR3 has 14 residues. Germline V gene sequence: CDR1 SGHRS, CDR2 YFSETQ. CDR3 DNA: TGCGCCAGCCGGAGGACAGGGGTGGGCAATGAGCAGTTCTTC. The encoded protein is CASRRTGVGNEQFF.

The chain couples TRBV5-4 to TRBJ2-3; no firm D call. Germline CDR1 reads SGHNT; CDR2 reads YYREEE (reference sequence). Between the trimmed V and J ends, which lost 2 bases and 2 bases, there was a span of 6 bases. The CDR3 sequence is 13 residues long. The CDR3 DNA reads as TGTGCCAGCAGCTTCATGAACACAGATACGCAGTATTTT. As protein: CASSFMNTDTQYF. Full variable domain (outside the CDR3, taken from reference TRBV5-4 and TRBJ2-3): ETGVTQSPTHLIKTRGQQVTLRCSSQSGHNTVSWYQQALGQGPQFIFQYYREEENGRGNFPPRFSGLQFPNYSSELNVNALELDDSALYLCASSFMNTDTQYFGPGTRLTVL.

The chain joins TRBV7-9 to TRBJ1-2, with D maybe TRBD1 (5 bases). CDR1 is SEHNR and CDR2 is FQNEAQ in the germline V gene (reference sequence). Trimming pared 1 base from V and 6 bases from J, leaving 12 bases between. The CDR3 covers 14 residues. As DNA, the CDR3 is TGTGCCAGCAGCTTAGTAGGGGAAGGCGATGGCTACACCTTC. It codes for CASSLVGEGDGYTF.

In this sample, this clone turned up a few times. The J gene is TRBJ2-7, the V gene TRBV7-2; 10 bases are shared with TRBD1. Germline V CDR1 and CDR2: SGHTA, FQGNSA. The CDR3 is 18 residues long. After removal of 5 bases from V and 2 bases from J, the junction contained 15 bases not matched to a gene. The CDR3 region has the DNA TGTGCCAGCAGCCCCCGGACAGGGGGAGCGATTATAGCCTACGAGCAGTACTTC. Its translation: CASSPRTGGAIIAYEQYF.

The V and J genes are TRBV4-3 and TRBJ2-7; D may be TRBD1 (6 bases). Trimming took 4 bases from V and 2 from J, leaving 18 bases between them. Germline CDR1 is LGHNA and CDR2 is YSLEER. CDR3 size: 16 residues. CDR3 DNA: TGCGCCAGCAGCCGGCACAGGGTGCGTTCCCCCTACGAGCAGTACTTC. It codes for CASSRHRVRSPYEQYF.

The rearrangement joins TRBV29-1 to TRBJ2-3, with D possibly being TRBD2 (6 bases). CDR1 and CDR2 (germline): SQVTM, ANQGSEA. The CDR3 has 14 amino acids. Trimming pared 7 bases from V and 0 bases from J, leaving 14 bases between. The CDR3 protein is CSAILALSTDTQYF. The CDR3 DNA sequence: TGCAGCGCTATACTAGCATTAAGCACAGATACGCAGTATTTT.

V is TRBV5-4 and J is TRBJ2-1; tentative D call: TRBD2 (5 bases). CDR3 size: 13 residues. Germline assignment: CDR1 SGHNT and CDR2 YYREEE (reference sequence). Trimming removed 1 base at V and 7 bases at J, with 9 bases between. CDR3 in amino acids: CASSLIEGNEQFF. CDR3 nucleotide sequence: TGTGCCAGCAGCTTGATCGAGGGAAATGAGCAGTTCTTC.

V and J are TRBV5-4 and TRBJ2-7, with D maybe TRBD2 (7 bases). Germline V gene lookup returns CDR1 SGHNT and CDR2 YYREEE (reference sequence). The CDR3 is 14 residues long. Trimming cost V 4 bases and J 5 bases, with 16 bases left between them. The CDR3 protein is CASSPGPGGDEQYF. As DNA, the CDR3 is TGTGCCAGCAGCCCCGGGCCGGGGGGCGACGAGCAGTACTTC.

The V gene is TRBV6-5, the J gene TRBJ2-7; 7 nucleotides align to TRBD2. Germline values: CDR1 MNHEY, CDR2 SVGAGI. This CDR3 is 14 amino acids long. V was pared by 11 bases and J by 0 bases, with 10 bases of the junction left unmatched. The CDR3 reads CASSAGDFSYEQYF. CDR3 in DNA: TGTGCCTCGAGCGCGGGGGACTTCTCCTACGAGCAGTACTTC.

The rearrangement joins TRBV5-4 to TRBJ2-7; D perhaps matches TRBD1 (5 bases). This CDR3 has 15 amino acids. Germline values: CDR1 SGHNT, CDR2 YYREEE (reference sequence). The ends were cut back, 0 bases at V and 2 bases at J, with 12 bases in the middle. CDR3 protein: CASSLEQGLTYEQYF. For the CDR3, the DNA is TGTGCCAGCAGCTTGGAGCAGGGCTTGACCTACGAGCAGTACTTC.

This chain uses TRBV18 with TRBJ1-1; D gene ambiguous. Looked up from germline, CDR1 is KGHSH and CDR2 is LQKENI. Trimming removed 5 bases from V and 0 bases from J, with 13 bases in between. This CDR3 spans 15 amino acids. The CDR3 nucleotides are TGTGCCAGCTCATATATTGGCATTATGAACACTGAAGCTTTCTTT. Amino acids: CASSYIGIMNTEAFF.